Each of the 17 T cell receptor beta chains below was sequenced from the same sample in a study of blood T cell repertoires in COVID-19 (dated by TCRdb to 2018 to 2021). Libraries were prepared through the immunoSEQ multiplex PCR assay. TCRdb retrieved this table from immuneACCESS and kept in-frame rearrangements only. Not all clones are present; in checked studies, unresolved V genes account for under half, and no reason is known for the remainder. The sample table shows around 370,000 clones, and 88% are seen once. The ten largest make up 7% to 8% of the sample. The sample taken for sequencing was peripheral blood. The receptors originated from a woman in her seventies with COVID-19, enrolled during active disease.

The V and J genes are TRBV9 and TRBJ1-6; possibly TRBD1 for D (5 bases). V was cut by 4 bases and J by 6 bases, with 14 bases left in between. The CDR3 runs to 15 residues. CDR1 SGDLS and CDR2 YYNGEE come from the germline V gene. The chain's CDR3 is CASSTFQGANSPLHF. CDR3 in DNA: TGTGCCAGCAGCACTTTTCAGGGCGCTAATTCACCCCTCCACTTT.

This chain links TRBV27 with TRBJ2-7; 10 positions agree with TRBD1. CDR3 length equals 14 residues. The junction had 2 bases not matched to a gene; V was cut back by 1 base and J by 5 bases. Germline values: CDR1 MNHEY, CDR2 SMNVEV (reference sequence). The DNA for the CDR3 is TGTGCCAGCAGTTTATTGACAGGGGGCGACGAGCAGTACTTC. Translated, it gives CASSLLTGGDEQYF.

This clone was found once. V and J are TRBV7-3 and TRBJ2-5; D not resolved. The CDR3 has 13 amino acids. V lost 5 bases, J lost 5 bases, and 12 bases lay in between. CDR1 and CDR2 (germline): SGHTA, FQGTGA. The DNA of the CDR3 is TGTGCCAGCAGCGGAGATGCGTGGGAGACCCAGTACTTC. Encoded protein: CASSGDAWETQYF.

The chain employs TRBV7-2 and TRBJ1-3; tentatively, D is TRBD1 (6 bases). From germline, CDR1 is SGHTA and CDR2 FQGNSA. The CDR3 loop spans 15 amino acids. Trimming took off 5 bases at V and 4 bases at J, with 15 bases between the two ends. CDR3: CASSVRQGRGNTIYF. CDR3 in DNA: TGTGCCAGCAGCGTACGCCAGGGGAGAGGAAACACCATATATTTT. Using reference TRBV7-2 and TRBJ1-3 for the parts outside the CDR3, the full variable domain is GAGVSQSPSNKVTEKGKDVELRCDPISGHTALYWYRQSLGQGLEFLIYFQGNSAPDKSGLPSDRFSAERTGGSVSTLTIQRTQQEDSAVYLCASSVRQGRGNTIYFGEGSWLTVV.

The chain links TRBV4-1 to TRBJ1-2, with TRBD1 identical over 7 bases. The CDR3 has 16 amino acids. Germline lookup yields CDR1 MGHRA and CDR2 YSYEKL. V gave up 1 base and J gave up 7 bases; unmatched junction bases: 12. The CDR3: CASSQGQGGFFLGYTF. The CDR3 DNA sequence: TGCGCCAGCAGCCAAGGTCAAGGGGGCTTTTTTCTTGGCTACACCTTC.

This clone has just a few counts. The CDR3 DNA reads as TGTGCCAGTAGTAACCGGGACAGGGATATCAGTCAGCCCCAGCATTTT. This sequence encodes CASSNRDRDISQPQHF. V is TRBV19 and J is TRBJ1-5, with 9 bases that match TRBD1. CDR3 length equals 16 residues. From germline, CDR1 is LNHDA and CDR2 SQIVND (reference sequence). Trimming at V came to 4 bases and at J to 6 bases, leaving 10 bases not matched to a gene.

In this sample, this clone turned up once. The V and J genes are TRBV5-1 and TRBJ2-7, with TRBD2 identical over 8 bases. V shed 4 bases and J 0 bases; nucleotides not matched to a gene: 3. The V gene's germline CDR1 is SGHRS and CDR2 YFSETQ. The CDR3 spans 14 residues. CDR3 sequence reads: CASSGGTSSYEQYF. The CDR3 DNA reads TGCGCCAGCAGCGGCGGGACTAGCTCCTACGAGCAGTACTTC.

The rearrangement joins TRBV6-5 to TRBJ2-2; D possibly corresponds to TRBD1 (6 bases). From germline, CDR1 is MNHEY and CDR2 SVGAGI. The CDR3 length is 15 residues. The V and J ends lost 4 bases and 4 bases respectively, with 13 bases between them. The DNA of the CDR3 is TGTGCCAGCAGTTCCGGGACACTGACCACCGGGGAGCTGTTTTTT. Translating gives CASSSGTLTTGELFF.

This chain uses TRBV6-2 or TRBV6-3 with TRBJ2-7, with 7 bases aligning to TRBD2. CDR3 length: 11 amino acids. With V trimmed by 6 bases and J by 7 bases, 3 bases remained unmatched. Germline CDR1 reads MNHEY; CDR2 reads SVGEGT. The DNA of the CDR3 is TGTGCCAGCAGCCTGGGGGGGGAGCAGTACTTC. This gives the protein CASSLGGEQYF.

The gene calls are TRBV28 and TRBJ1-4; 11 bases are a match to TRBD1. Germline CDR1 and CDR2: MDHEN and SYDVKM. The V segment lost 6 bases and the J segment 7 bases; nucleotides outside the gene matches: 4. The CDR3 has 14 amino acids. Here the CDR3 DNA reads TGTGCCAGCAGACGGGACAGGGGGGTTGAAAAACTGTTTTTT. Protein product: CASRRDRGVEKLFF.

The table lists this clone with a few counts. The chain combines TRBV18 with TRBJ1-5; TRBD1 agrees at 7 bases. V shed 5 bases, J shed 7 bases, and the junction held 11 bases outside the gene matches. The CDR3 consists of 15 residues. Germline V gene sequence: CDR1 KGHSH, CDR2 LQKENI. The CDR3 sequence is CASSATTGSEQPQHF. In nucleotides, the CDR3 is TGTGCCAGCTCAGCTACGACAGGGTCAGAGCAGCCCCAGCATTTT.

V and J are TRBV5-6 and TRBJ2-7, with D possibly matching TRBD1 (6 bases). Germline CDR1 and CDR2: SGHDT and YYEEEE. The germline V and J ends were trimmed by 5 bases and 5 bases, with 8 bases remaining between them. This CDR3 has 11 amino acids. The CDR3 here is CASRGTNEQYF. The DNA for the CDR3 is TGTGCCAGCAGGGGGACAAACGAGCAGTACTTC.

The gene calls are TRBV18 and TRBJ1-6, with 8 bases identical to TRBD1. CDR3 size: 15 residues. With 3 bases clipped from V and 6 bases from J, the junction kept 4 bases outside the gene matches. Germline loops: CDR1 KGHSH, CDR2 LQKENI. The CDR3 coding sequence is TGTGCCAGCTCACCGCAGGGGGCGACTAATTCACCCCTCCACTTT. This encodes CASSPQGATNSPLHF.

This clone was detected only a few times. This chain joins TRBV12-5 and TRBJ2-7; the match to TRBD1 covers 8 bases. The V gene's germline CDR1 is LGHNT and CDR2 FRNRAP. The J segment lost 0 bases and the V segment lost 2 bases, leaving 9 bases of the junction unmatched. The CDR3 covers 17 residues. CDR3 nucleotide sequence: TGTGCTAGTGGTTTGTCCGCGGACAGGGCATTCTCCTACGAGCAGTACTTC. Amino acid sequence: CASGLSADRAFSYEQYF.

This sequence joins TRBV18 and TRBJ1-2, with D maybe TRBD1 (5 bases). Looked up from germline, CDR1 is KGHSH and CDR2 is LQKENI. This CDR3 region has 15 residues. Between the trimmed V and J ends, which lost 4 bases and 6 bases, there was a span of 18 bases. CDR3 nucleotides: TGTGCCAGCTCACGGTCGGTTGACAGCGCCAATGGCTACACCTTC. Its translation is CASSRSVDSANGYTF. The full variable domain, with the rest looked up from reference TRBV18 and TRBJ1-2, is NAGVMQNPRHLVRRRGQEARLRCSPMKGHSHVYWYRQLPEEGLKFMVYLQKENIIDESGMPKERFSAEFPKEGPSILRIQQVVRGDSAAYFCASSRSVDSANGYTFGSGTRLTVV.

This chain joins TRBV6-1 and TRBJ1-6; D is uncertain. Germline CDR1 MNHNS, CDR2 SASEGT. V lost 2 bases, J lost 8 bases, and 13 bases lay in between. CDR3 length: 15 residues. In nucleotides, the CDR3 is TGTGCCAGCAGTGAATGGGAGGTCCGGGATTCACCCCTCCACTTT. Translation gives CASSEWEVRDSPLHF.

The chain has TRBV6-6 and TRBJ1-5, with 11 bases that match TRBD1. Germline V gives CDR1 MNHNY, CDR2 SVGAGI (reference sequence). Germline trimming cut 8 bases from V and 0 bases from J; bases unmatched to any gene: 6. The CDR3 contains 16 residues. CDR3 sequence: CASVGQGAYSNQPQHF. Written as DNA, the CDR3 is TGTGCCAGCGTTGGACAGGGGGCTTATAGCAATCAGCCCCAGCATTTT.